This TCR beta chain came from a study of molecular identifiers for immune sequencing clone quantification. Overall study: In replicates, the authors split RNA from 20,000 or 100,000 naive CD8 cells five ways and sequenced four.

Sorting captured naive CD8 T cells as CD8+CD4-CCR7+CD45RA+. Remarks on this clonotype: The antigen is unknown.

Broader study findings: Whereas naive cells kept under 1% of molecules in clones above 20 RNA copies, such clones held over 97% in effectors.

TCR libraries were built in bulk with a published protocol and specific TCR primers. MiXCR, run by TCRdb on the PCR reads, gives a single entry per CDR3 protein. The data contain about 630,000 distinct CDR3 sequences, over 25% of them singletons. With 6 bases removed from V and 1 base from J, the gap between germline ends came to 10 bases. This CDR3 has 14 residues. CDR1 and CDR2 from the germline V gene are LNHDA and SQIVND (reference sequence). Sequencing was carried out using naive CD8+ T cells from blood, with Jurkat cell RNA spiked in. Subset specified: FACS-sorted CD8+CD4-CCR7+CD45RA+ naive T cells. The TCR was taken from a human donor in good health. Some libraries in this study had Jurkat cell RNA spiked in. The chain is built from TRBV19 and TRBJ2-1; no firm D call. The CDR3 bases are TGTGCCAGTAGCTTTGGGTTATCCTACAATGAGCAGTTCTTC. It translates to CASSFGLSYNEQFF.